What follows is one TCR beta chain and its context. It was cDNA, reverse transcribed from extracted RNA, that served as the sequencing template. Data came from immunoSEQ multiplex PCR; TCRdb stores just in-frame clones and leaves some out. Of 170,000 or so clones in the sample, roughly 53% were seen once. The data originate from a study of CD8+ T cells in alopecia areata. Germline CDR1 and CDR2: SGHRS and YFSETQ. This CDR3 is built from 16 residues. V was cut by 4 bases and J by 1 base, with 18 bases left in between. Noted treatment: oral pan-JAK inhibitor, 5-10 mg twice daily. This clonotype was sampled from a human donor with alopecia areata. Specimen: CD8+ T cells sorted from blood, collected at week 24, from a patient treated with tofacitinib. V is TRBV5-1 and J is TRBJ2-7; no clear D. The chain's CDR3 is CASSPVPDKLSYEQYF. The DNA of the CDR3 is TGCGCCAGCAGCCCCGTCCCCGACAAATTATCCTACGAGCAGTACTTC.